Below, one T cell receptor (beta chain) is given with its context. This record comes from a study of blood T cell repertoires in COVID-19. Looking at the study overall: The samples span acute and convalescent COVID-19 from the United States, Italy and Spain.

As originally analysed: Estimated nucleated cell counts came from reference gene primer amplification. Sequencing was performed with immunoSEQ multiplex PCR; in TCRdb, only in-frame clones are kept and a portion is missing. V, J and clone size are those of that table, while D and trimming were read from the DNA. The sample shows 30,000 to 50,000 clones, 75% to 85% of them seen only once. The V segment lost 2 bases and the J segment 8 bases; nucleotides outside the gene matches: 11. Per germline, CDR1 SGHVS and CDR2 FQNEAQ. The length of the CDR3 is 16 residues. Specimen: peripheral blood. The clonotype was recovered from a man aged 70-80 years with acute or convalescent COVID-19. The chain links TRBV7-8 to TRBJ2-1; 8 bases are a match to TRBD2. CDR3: CASSLSEAGGLYEQFF. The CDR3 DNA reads TGTGCCAGCAGCTTAAGTGAGGCGGGAGGTCTCTATGAGCAGTTCTTC.